These 16 T cell receptor beta chains share one sample of origin, sequenced in a study of CD4 T cells in relation to SARS-CoV-2 and coronaviruses. Using immunoSEQ multiplex PCR, the repertoire was profiled, and TCRdb retains in-frame clones only, with some absent. The sample carries approximately 41,000 clones, over 70% recorded once. These TCRs' antigens remain unknown. Sequenced input: memory CD4+ T cells from PBMCs, cultured in vitro. These TCRs come from an adult with COVID-19.

Written as DNA, the CDR3 is TGTGCCAGCAGCCGGACAGATTACTCCTACGAGCAGTACTTC. Encoded protein: CASSRTDYSYEQYF. The chain is built from TRBV28 and TRBJ2-7, with D possibly matching TRBD1 (6 bases). Trimming shortened V by 6 bases and J by 0 bases, and 12 bases separated the two germline ends. Germline CDR1 reads MDHEN; CDR2 reads SYDVKM. The CDR3 contains 14 residues.

This chain links TRBV28 with TRBJ1-3; TRBD1 is a possible D gene (6 bases). In germline, CDR1 is MDHEN, CDR2 SYDVKM. The CDR3 has 14 amino acids. Trimming shortened V by 2 bases and J by 4 bases, and 9 bases separated the two germline ends. This CDR3 is CASSLRGSGNTIYF. The CDR3 DNA reads as TGTGCCAGCAGTTTAAGGGGGTCCGGAAACACCATATATTTT.

V usage is TRBV15 and J usage is TRBJ2-5; D might be TRBD1 or TRBD2, each matching 6 bases. Trimming took off 0 bases at V and 5 bases at J, with 16 bases between the two ends. The CDR3 totals 16 residues. Germline V lookup: CDR1 LNHNV, CDR2 YYDKDF (reference sequence). CDR3 sequence (DNA): TGTGCCACCAGCAGAGATCTGTCAGGGGCGGGGGAGACCCAGTACTTC. Its translation is CATSRDLSGAGETQYF. Variable domain in full (rest from reference TRBV15 and TRBJ2-5): DAMVIQNPRYQVTQFGKPVTLSCSQTLNHNVMYWYQQKSSQAPKLLFHYYDKDFNNEADTPDNFQSRRPNTSFCFLDIRSPGLGDTAMYLCATSRDLSGAGETQYFGPGTRLLVL.

The chain employs TRBV28 and TRBJ2-7; perhaps TRBD1 as D (5 bases). The germline CDR1 and CDR2 sequences are MDHEN and SYDVKM. There are 14 residues in the CDR3. V was trimmed by 5 bases and J by 4 bases, leaving 15 bases between them. As DNA, the CDR3 is TGTGCCAGCAGTGCCCCCGGACACCGATACGAGCAGTACTTC. Its translation: CASSAPGHRYEQYF. Supplemented by reference TRBV28 and TRBJ2-7, the full variable domain reads DVKVTQSSRYLVKRTGEKVFLECVQDMDHENMFWYRQDPGLGLRLIYFSYDVKMKEKGDIPEGYSVSREKKERFSLILESASTNQTSMYLCASSAPGHRYEQYFGPGTRLTVT.

The CDR3 DNA is TGTGCCAGCCGGGCGAGGTGGTACGAGCAGTACTTC. It codes for CASRARWYEQYF. The rearrangement joins TRBV9 to TRBJ2-7; D is uncertain. This CDR3 contains 12 residues. The V and J ends lost 7 bases and 4 bases respectively, with 12 bases between them. The V gene's germline CDR1 is SGDLS and CDR2 YYNGEE.

This chain connects TRBV28 to TRBJ1-6; no definite D call. V was clipped by 6 bases and J by 5 bases, with 11 bases between them. CDR1 and CDR2 from the germline V gene are MDHEN and SYDVKM. The CDR3 sequence is 14 residues long. Here the CDR3 reads CASSPKINNSPLHF. CDR3 DNA sequence: TGTGCCAGCAGCCCTAAGATTAATAATTCACCCCTCCACTTT.

The chain's CDR3 is CASRGGTSGTDTQYF. CDR3 DNA sequence: TGTGCCAGCAGAGGCGGGACTAGCGGCACAGATACGCAGTATTTT. This chain uses TRBV3-1 (or the pseudogene TRBV3-2) with TRBJ2-3; 10 nucleotides line up with TRBD2. This CDR3 has 15 amino acids. Germline V gene lookup returns CDR1 LGHDT and CDR2 YNNKEL (reference sequence). After removal of 6 bases from V and 1 base from J, the junction contained 4 bases not matched to a gene.

The chain recombines TRBV7-3 with TRBJ2-1; 7 nucleotides align to TRBD2. Per germline, CDR1 SGHTA and CDR2 FQGTGA. CDR3 length equals 15 residues. J was trimmed by 9 bases and V by 5 bases; bases with no gene match: 13. The CDR3 loop reads CASSPRGLWGGEQFF. The CDR3 region has the DNA TGTGCCAGCAGCCCACGGGGCCTATGGGGGGGTGAGCAGTTCTTC.

The chain employs TRBV30 and TRBJ1-5; D unclear. V was cut by 5 bases and J by 4 bases, with 6 bases left in between. CDR1 is GTSNPN and CDR2 is SVGIG in the germline V gene (reference sequence). CDR3 length: 11 residues. The CDR3 sequence: CAWGSNQPQHF. The CDR3 coding sequence is TGTGCCTGGGGGTCGAATCAGCCCCAGCATTTT. Full variable domain (outside the CDR3, taken from reference TRBV30 and TRBJ1-5): SQTIHQWPATLVQPVGSPLSLECTVEGTSNPNLYWYRQAAGRGLQLLFYSVGIGQISSEVPQNLSASRPQDRQFILSSKKLLLSDSGFYLCAWGSNQPQHFGDGTRLSIL.

The chain uses TRBV7-2 and TRBJ2-7, with D perhaps being TRBD1 or TRBD2 (5 bases each). CDR1 is SGHTA and CDR2 is FQGNSA in the germline V gene. Trimming left V 4 bases short and J 2 bases short, with 15 bases between. There are 15 residues in the CDR3. The CDR3 sequence: CASSSPRGPAYEQYF. CDR3 sequence (DNA): TGTGCCAGCAGCTCCCCGAGGGGACCCGCCTACGAGCAGTACTTC.

V and J are TRBV3-1 (or the pseudogene TRBV3-2) and TRBJ2-7; TRBD2 is a possible D gene (6 bases). The CDR3 has 15 amino acids. Trimming stripped 8 bases from V and 3 bases from J, with 20 bases between. Germline-derived CDR1 and CDR2 are LGHDT and YNNKEL (reference sequence). CDR3 DNA: TGTGCCAGCCGGCCCATCGGGGGTTCCCACTACGAGCAGTACTTC. Encoded protein: CASRPIGGSHYEQYF.

The chain recombines TRBV3-1 (or the pseudogene TRBV3-2) with TRBJ2-2; D is unresolved. The germline V and J ends were trimmed by 0 bases and 8 bases, with 10 bases remaining between them. Germline values: CDR1 LGHDT, CDR2 YNNKEL (reference sequence). CDR3 length equals 14 residues. The CDR3 spells CASSQEAMLGELFF. DNA for the CDR3: TGTGCCAGCAGCCAAGAGGCAATGTTGGGGGAGCTGTTTTTT.

The chain joins TRBV19 to TRBJ2-5, with D maybe TRBD1 (5 bases). The CDR3 is made up of 13 amino acids. From germline, CDR1 is LNHDA and CDR2 SQIVND (reference sequence). The V end was cut by 5 bases, the J end by 1 base, with 8 bases between. The CDR3 is CASSGDSQETQYF. The CDR3 coding sequence is TGTGCCAGTAGTGGAGACAGCCAAGAGACCCAGTACTTC.

This clone is medium-sized by share. The chain employs TRBV6-2 or TRBV6-3 and TRBJ2-2; D is ambiguous. V was shortened by 0 bases and J by 4 bases, with 3 bases between the two germline ends. The CDR3 spans 13 residues. Germline-derived CDR1 and CDR2 are MNHEY and SVGEGT. CDR3 bases: TGTGCCAGCAGTTACTCGACCACCGGGGAGCTGTTTTTT. This sequence encodes CASSYSTTGELFF.

V and J are TRBV7-8 and TRBJ2-5; D remains unclear. CDR3 length: 15 amino acids. Trimming stripped 4 bases from V and 3 bases from J, with 15 bases between. Germline CDR1 SGHVS, CDR2 FQNEAQ. CDR3 protein: CASSSGLSVKETQYF. The CDR3 DNA reads as TGTGCCAGCAGCTCCGGGTTGAGCGTTAAAGAGACCCAGTACTTC.

The chain links TRBV7-9 to TRBJ2-1; the D gene is possibly TRBD2 (5 bases). Trimming pared 4 bases from V and 5 bases from J, leaving 21 bases between. This CDR3 comprises 17 residues. CDR1 and CDR2 (germline): SEHNR, FQNEAQ (reference sequence). The DNA for the CDR3 is TGTGCCAGCAGCTATCGATCGCGAAACTCGGGGAACAATGAGCAGTTCTTC. Translating gives CASSYRSRNSGNNEQFF.